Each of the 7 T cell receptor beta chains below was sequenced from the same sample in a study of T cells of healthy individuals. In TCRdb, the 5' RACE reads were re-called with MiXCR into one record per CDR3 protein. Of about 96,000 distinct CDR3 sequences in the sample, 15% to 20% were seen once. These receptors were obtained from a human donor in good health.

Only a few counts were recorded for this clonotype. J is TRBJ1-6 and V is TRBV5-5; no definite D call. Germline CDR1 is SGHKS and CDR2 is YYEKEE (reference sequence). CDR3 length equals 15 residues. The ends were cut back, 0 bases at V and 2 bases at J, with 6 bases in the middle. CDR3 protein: CASSLGLTYNSPLHF. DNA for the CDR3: TGTGCCAGCAGCTTGGGATTGACCTATAATTCACCCCTCCACTTT.

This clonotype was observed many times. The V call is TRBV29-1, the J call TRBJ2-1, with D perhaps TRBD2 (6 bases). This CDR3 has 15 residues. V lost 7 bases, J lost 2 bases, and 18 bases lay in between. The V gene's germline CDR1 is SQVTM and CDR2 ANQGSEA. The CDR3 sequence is CSGRPSVYPYNEQFF. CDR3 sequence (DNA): TGCAGCGGCCGACCTAGCGTATACCCCTACAATGAGCAGTTCTTC.

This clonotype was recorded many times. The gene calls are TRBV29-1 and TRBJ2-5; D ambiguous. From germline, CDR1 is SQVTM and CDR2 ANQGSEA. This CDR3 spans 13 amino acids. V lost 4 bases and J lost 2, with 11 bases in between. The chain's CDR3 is CSVASTVQETQYF. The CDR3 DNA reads TGCAGCGTTGCATCGACCGTACAAGAGACCCAGTACTTC.

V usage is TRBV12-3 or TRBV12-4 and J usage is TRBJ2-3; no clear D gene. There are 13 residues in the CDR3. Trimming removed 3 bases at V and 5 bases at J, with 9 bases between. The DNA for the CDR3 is TGTGCCAGCAGTTTTAGTCCGGGAGATACGCAGTATTTT. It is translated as CASSFSPGDTQYF.

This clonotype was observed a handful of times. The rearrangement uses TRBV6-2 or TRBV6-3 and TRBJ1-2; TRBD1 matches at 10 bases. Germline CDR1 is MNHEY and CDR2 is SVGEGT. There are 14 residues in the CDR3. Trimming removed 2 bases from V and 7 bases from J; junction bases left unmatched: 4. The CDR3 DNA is TGTGCCAGCAGTTACCCGACAGGGGGCCGTGGCTACACCTTC. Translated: CASSYPTGGRGYTF.

CDR3 amino acids: CSAPGHGDEQYF. CDR3 nucleotides: TGCAGTGCGCCGGGACACGGTGACGAGCAGTACTTC. This rearrangement joins TRBV20-1 to TRBJ2-7, with D perhaps matching TRBD1 (6 bases). V was pared by 6 bases and J by 5 bases, with 14 bases between. The CDR3 is made up of 12 amino acids. Germline V gives CDR1 DFQATT, CDR2 SNEGSKA (reference sequence).

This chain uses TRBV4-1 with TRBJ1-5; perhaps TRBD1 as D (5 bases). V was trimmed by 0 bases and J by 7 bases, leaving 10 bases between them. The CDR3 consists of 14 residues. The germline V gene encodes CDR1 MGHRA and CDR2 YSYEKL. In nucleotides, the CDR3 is TGCGCCAGCAGCCAAGAAGGACATGCACAGCCCCAGCATTTT. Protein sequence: CASSQEGHAQPQHF.